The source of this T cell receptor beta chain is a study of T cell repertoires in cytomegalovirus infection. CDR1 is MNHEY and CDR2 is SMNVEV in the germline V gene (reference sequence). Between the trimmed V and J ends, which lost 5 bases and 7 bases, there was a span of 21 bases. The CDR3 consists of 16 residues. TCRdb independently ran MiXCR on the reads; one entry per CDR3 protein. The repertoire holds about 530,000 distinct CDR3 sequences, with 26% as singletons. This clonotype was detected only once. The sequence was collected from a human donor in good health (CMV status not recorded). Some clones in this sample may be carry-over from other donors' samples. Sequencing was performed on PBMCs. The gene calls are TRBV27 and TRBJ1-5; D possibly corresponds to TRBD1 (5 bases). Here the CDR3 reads CASSPQGWGGLQPQHF. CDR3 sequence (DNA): TGTGCCAGCAGTCCCCAGGGCTGGGGAGGGTTACAGCCCCAGCATTTT.